This T cell receptor (beta chain) was sequenced during a study of OX40 agonist ivuxolimab in advanced cancers. Broader study findings: Which antigen the expanded peripheral T cells recognized is unknown.

For this clone: What it binds is not known. The same CDR3 can be traced to other DNA sequences in this sample.

V lost 4 bases to trimming and J lost 4 bases, with 8 bases between them. CDR3 length: 13 residues. In germline, CDR1 is SGHDN, CDR2 FVKESK. The data were produced by immunoSEQ multiplex PCR, yet TCRdb's version contains in-frame clones alone and is incomplete. The table shows about 70,000 clones, with about four fifths occurring only once. Blood specimens came from baseline, cycle 4 day 1, and cycle 7 day 1. The chain carries TRBV14 and TRBJ2-1, with D perhaps matching TRBD1 (6 bases). The receptor's source is an adult with an advanced solid tumor such as melanoma, head and neck, liver or kidney cancer. The starting material was CD4+ or CD8+ T cells sorted from blood, obtained in a trial of the OX40 agonist ivuxolimab. CDR3 in DNA: TGTGCCAGCAGCCGGGACACATACAATGAGCAGTTCTTC. It yields the protein CASSRDTYNEQFF.